This T cell receptor beta chain was identified during a study of cytomegalovirus exposure and HLA in healthy donors. Study outcomes and limitations: Later, TCR association rates were found to vary by HLA locus, highest for DRB1 and lowest for HLA-C. Some segments of the V type, notably TRBV6-2 and TRBV6-3, were excluded as indistinguishable.

On this clone itself: Antigen specificity is unknown.

The CDR3 contains 13 residues. Trimming at V came to 4 bases and at J to 7 bases, leaving 2 bases not matched to a gene. The germline V gene has CDR1 SGHTA and CDR2 FQGNSA. Primers included in the PCR were 60 Vbeta and 13 Jbeta primers. Measured with immunoSEQ multiplex PCR; TCRdb has only the in-frame clones, and not every one. In the table there are some 54,000 clones, around 84% of which are singletons. Sequenced material: PBMCs. The chain has TRBV7-2 and TRBJ1-1; 11 bases align to TRBD1. The clonotype comes from a male donor in good health and CMV-seronegative. The CDR3 sequence is CASSWGQGVEAFF. As DNA, the CDR3 is TGTGCCAGCAGCTGGGGACAGGGGGTTGAAGCTTTCTTT. The full variable domain, its missing parts supplied by reference TRBV7-2 and TRBJ1-1, is GAGVSQSPSNKVTEKGKDVELRCDPISGHTALYWYRQSLGQGLEFLIYFQGNSAPDKSGLPSDRFSAERTGGSVSTLTIQRTQQEDSAVYLCASSWGQGVEAFFGQGTRLTVV.